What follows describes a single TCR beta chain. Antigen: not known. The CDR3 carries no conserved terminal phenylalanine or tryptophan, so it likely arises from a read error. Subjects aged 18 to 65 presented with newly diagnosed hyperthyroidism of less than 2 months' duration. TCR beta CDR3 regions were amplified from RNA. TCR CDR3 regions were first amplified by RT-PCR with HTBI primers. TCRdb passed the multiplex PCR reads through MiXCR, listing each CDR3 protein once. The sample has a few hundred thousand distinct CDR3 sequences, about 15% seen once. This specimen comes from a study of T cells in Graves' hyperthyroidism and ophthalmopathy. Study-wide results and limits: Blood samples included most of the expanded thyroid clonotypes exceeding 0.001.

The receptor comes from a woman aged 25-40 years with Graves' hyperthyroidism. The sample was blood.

The CDR3 DNA sequence: TGTGCCAGCAGTTCCTCCCCCACAGATACGCAGTATTCT. This translates into CASSSSPTDTQYS. V is TRBV27 and J is TRBJ2-3; D gene unclear. CDR3 length equals 13 residues. The V gene's germline CDR1 is MNHEY and CDR2 SMNVEV (reference sequence). V lost 4 bases and J 2 bases, leaving 7 bases between the germline ends.